The source of this TCR beta chain is a study of T cells after yellow fever vaccination. Whole-study findings and limits: Overall, a small share of clonotypes was seen in both CD4 and CD8 compartments.

TCRdb called the 5' RACE reads again in MiXCR, with one record for every CDR3 protein. The table records roughly 310,000 distinct CDR3 sequences, 3.6% of them present only once. This clonotype was counted between two and nine times. Its antigen is still unknown. Trimming removed 10 bases from V and 4 bases from J; junction bases left unmatched: 6. The CDR3 spans 12 residues. Germline V gene data show CDR1 as LNHDA and CDR2 as SQIVND (reference sequence). The sequencing here drew on PBMCs, taken on the day of the yellow fever booster vaccination. This TCR came from a man aged 18 to 30 who received the YFV17D yellow fever vaccine. The rearrangement links TRBV19 to TRBJ1-2, with 7 bases aligning to TRBD1. DNA for the CDR3: TGTGCCACTAGCCGGGACAGCTATGGCTACACCTTC. Encoded protein: CATSRDSYGYTF.